Below, 26 T cell receptor beta chains from the same sample are listed, as sequenced in a study of cytomegalovirus exposure and HLA in healthy donors (dated by TCRdb to between 2016 and 2019). The library was generated by the immunoSEQ multiplex PCR assay. For the multiplex PCR, a mixture combining 60 forward primers for TCR Vbeta segments and 13 reverse primers for TCR Jbeta segments was used. The table comes from immuneACCESS by way of TCRdb, which keeps in-frame sequences with V and J called. Part of the clones is missing from these tables; in studies checked, under half for an unresolved V gene and the rest for unknown reasons. The sample's own table lists about 200,000 clones. Approximately 0.74% of the sample rests with the top ten. The sequenced sample consisted of PBMCs. These receptors were collected from a boy between 5 and 17 years old in good health and CMV-seronegative.

This chain uses TRBV20-1 with TRBJ2-7; TRBD1 matches at 7 bases. V was pared by 5 bases and J by 6 bases, with 4 bases of the junction left unmatched. Germline V gives CDR1 DFQATT, CDR2 SNEGSKA (reference sequence). The CDR3 runs to 11 residues. In DNA, the CDR3 is TGCAGTGCTCAGGACAGGACCGAGCAGTACTTC. Protein: CSAQDRTEQYF.

This chain links TRBV14 with TRBJ1-1, with D maybe TRBD1 (5 bases). Germline lookup yields CDR1 SGHDN and CDR2 FVKESK. The CDR3 totals 13 residues. V shed 4 bases and J shed 6 bases, with 12 bases lying between them. The CDR3 DNA reads TGTGCCAGCAGCCGAACTGGACACCCTGAAGCTTTCTTT. This sequence encodes CASSRTGHPEAFF.

The V call is TRBV10-1, the J call TRBJ2-3, with TRBD2 matching over 7 bases. Germline V gene lookup returns CDR1 WNHNN and CDR2 SYGVQD (reference sequence). This CDR3 contains 14 residues. Losses at the gene ends were 2 bases for V and 6 bases for J; bases not matched to a gene: 5. This chain's CDR3 is CASSEILGGDTQYF. CDR3 DNA: TGCGCCAGCAGTGAGATCCTGGGAGGGGATACGCAGTATTTT.

The chain recombines TRBV6-1 with TRBJ1-2; 7 bases agree with TRBD1. V lost 7 bases to trimming and J lost 6 bases; unmatched junction nucleotides: 14. This CDR3 is 15 amino acids long. CDR1 and CDR2 (germline): MNHNS, SASEGT. The CDR3: CASNRRGQPNDGYTF. The CDR3 DNA is TGTGCCAGCAATAGGCGGGGACAGCCCAACGATGGCTACACCTTC.

V usage is TRBV7-3 and J usage is TRBJ2-3; D might be TRBD2 (6 bases). Trimming cost V 6 bases and J 2 bases, with 15 bases left between them. This CDR3 spans 15 amino acids. The germline V gene has CDR1 SGHTA and CDR2 FQGTGA. Here the CDR3 DNA reads TGTGCCAGCAGTTTGGGGGGACTCTACACAGATACGCAGTATTTT. Encoded protein: CASSLGGLYTDTQYF. Combining the CDR3 with reference TRBV7-3 and TRBJ2-3 gives the whole variable domain GAGVSQTPSNKVTEKGKYVELRCDPISGHTALYWYRQSLGQGPEFLIYFQGTGAADDSGLPNDRFFAVRPEGSVSTLKIQRTERGDSAVYLCASSLGGLYTDTQYFGPGTRLTVL.

CDR3 bases: TGTGCCAGCAGAAGAACAGATAATGAAAAACTGTTTTTT. Translating gives CASRRTDNEKLFF. The V call is TRBV6-5, the J call TRBJ1-4, with D hard to call. The CDR3 runs 13 residues. Trimming took 6 bases from V and 4 from J, leaving 9 bases between them. Germline V gene data show CDR1 as MNHEY and CDR2 as SVGAGI.

The chain is built from TRBV6-5 and TRBJ1-1; TRBD1 might be the D (6 bases). The CDR3 length is 15 residues. CDR1 is MNHEY, CDR2 SVGAGI, per germline. V was pared by 3 bases and J by 5 bases, with 16 bases between. In nucleotides, the CDR3 is TGTGCCAGCAGTTATACCCCCGGGAGGGGGACTGAAGCTTTCTTT. The encoded protein is CASSYTPGRGTEAFF.

The chain combines TRBV6-1 with TRBJ2-3, with 13 nucleotides matching TRBD2. The J segment lost 2 bases and the V segment lost 6 bases, leaving 2 bases of the junction unmatched. Germline V CDR1 and CDR2: MNHNS, SASEGT. CDR3 length: 15 amino acids. The DNA of the CDR3 is TGTGCCAGCAGGGGACTAGCGGGATACACAGATACGCAGTATTTT. It encodes CASRGLAGYTDTQYF.

The chain joins TRBV11-2 to TRBJ2-7; 11 nucleotides agree with TRBD2. CDR3 length equals 16 residues. With 0 bases clipped from V and 5 bases from J, the junction kept 6 bases outside the gene matches. Per the germline V gene, CDR1 is SGHAT and CDR2 is FQNNGV. CDR3 in DNA: TGTGCCAGCAGCTTAGAACCCGTGGGACTAGCGGACGAGCAGTACTTC. Protein: CASSLEPVGLADEQYF.

The chain couples TRBV9 to TRBJ2-2; 7 bases agree with TRBD1. Germline V CDR1 and CDR2: SGDLS, YYNGEE. The J segment lost 0 bases and the V segment lost 3 bases, leaving 8 bases of the junction unmatched. The CDR3 is made up of 17 amino acids. Here the CDR3 DNA reads TGTGCCAGCAGCGCCCGTCGGGACAGTACGAACACCGGGGAGCTGTTTTTT. The encoded protein is CASSARRDSTNTGELFF.

The chain recombines TRBV30 with TRBJ2-2; 8 bases fit TRBD1. This CDR3 region has 15 residues. The V gene end was trimmed by 2 bases and the J gene end by 4 bases; junction bases not matched to a gene: 6. Germline CDR1 GTSNPN, CDR2 SVGIG (reference sequence). The CDR3 region is CAWSFYTGGTGELFF. The CDR3 coding sequence is TGTGCCTGGAGTTTTTATACAGGGGGCACCGGGGAGCTGTTTTTT.

This rearrangement joins TRBV15 to TRBJ2-3; 16 bases fit TRBD2. Germline V gene lookup returns CDR1 LNHNV and CDR2 YYDKDF (reference sequence). This CDR3 spans 19 amino acids. V lost 0 bases to trimming and J lost 5 bases; unmatched junction nucleotides: 8. CDR3 sequence: CATSRDEGTSGGAIDTQYF. CDR3 sequence (DNA): TGTGCCACCAGCAGAGATGAGGGGACTAGCGGGGGGGCGATAGATACGCAGTATTTT.

As DNA, the CDR3 is TGTGCCAGCAGGTACAGGGGAGAAGGCTATGGCTACACCTTC. Translation: CASRYRGEGYGYTF. The chain has TRBV28 and TRBJ1-2; 7 nucleotides align to TRBD1. The germline V gene encodes CDR1 MDHEN and CDR2 SYDVKM. This CDR3 contains 14 residues. J lost 4 bases, V lost 6 bases, and 8 bases had no gene match.

The genes are TRBV11-2 and TRBJ2-5; 9 bases line up with TRBD2. V shed 6 bases, J shed 5 bases, and the junction held 13 bases outside the gene matches. The CDR3 runs 16 residues. Germline values: CDR1 SGHAT, CDR2 FQNNGV. The CDR3 DNA sequence: TGTGCCAGCAGGGGCCTCAAGCGGGGGGCCGGGGAGACCCAGTACTTC. Its translation is CASRGLKRGAGETQYF.

The chain links TRBV28 to TRBJ2-4; 8 bases agree with TRBD1. Trimming took 5 bases from V and 10 from J; bases not matched to a gene: 13. Germline CDR1 is MDHEN and CDR2 is SYDVKM. The CDR3 contains 15 residues. CDR3 in amino acids: CASSLRQGRRKIQYF. As DNA, the CDR3 is TGTGCCAGCAGTCTAAGACAGGGGAGGAGAAAAATTCAGTACTTC. The complete variable domain, with remaining parts taken from reference TRBV28 and TRBJ2-4, reads DVKVTQSSRYLVKRTGEKVFLECVQDMDHENMFWYRQDPGLGLRLIYFSYDVKMKEKGDIPEGYSVSREKKERFSLILESASTNQTSMYLCASSLRQGRRKIQYFGAGTRLSVL.

The chain employs TRBV6-1 and TRBJ1-3; tentative D call: TRBD1 (5 bases). V gave up 3 bases and J gave up 0 bases, with 12 bases separating them. Germline V gives CDR1 MNHNS, CDR2 SASEGT. The CDR3 is made up of 16 amino acids. CDR3 sequence reads: CASSEGRQRSGNTIYF. As DNA, the CDR3 is TGTGCCAGCAGTGAGGGTCGACAGCGCTCTGGAAACACCATATATTTT.

This chain links TRBV5-1 with TRBJ2-2, with D perhaps TRBD2 (7 bases). The CDR3 spans 17 residues. The ends were cut back, 5 bases at V and 3 bases at J, with 20 bases in the middle. Germline assignment: CDR1 SGHRS and CDR2 YFSETQ. The CDR3: CASSFQSGGSDTGELFF. The DNA for the CDR3 is TGCGCCAGCAGTTTCCAATCGGGGGGCTCGGACACCGGGGAGCTGTTTTTT.

The V call is TRBV4-3, the J call TRBJ1-5; 9 bases are shared with TRBD1. Germline CDR1 is LGHNA and CDR2 is YSLEER. The CDR3 runs 16 residues. V shed 1 base and J 6 bases; nucleotides not matched to a gene: 7. Here the CDR3 reads CASSQVWDREAQPQHF. The CDR3 DNA is TGCGCCAGCAGCCAAGTATGGGACAGGGAGGCTCAGCCCCAGCATTTT.

V and J are TRBV7-3 and TRBJ2-3; D uncertain. Between the trimmed V and J ends, which lost 5 bases and 5 bases, there was a span of 11 bases. This CDR3 has 13 residues. The V gene's germline CDR1 is SGHTA and CDR2 FQGTGA. CDR3 sequence (DNA): TGTGCCAGCAGCGTGACTTCCCGAGATACGCAGTATTTT. Residues: CASSVTSRDTQYF.

The rearrangement links TRBV6-5 to TRBJ2-1; 8 nucleotides align to TRBD1. The V gene's germline CDR1 is MNHEY and CDR2 SVGAGI. The junction had 2 bases not matched to a gene; V was cut back by 2 bases and J by 2 bases. The CDR3 loop spans 15 amino acids. The CDR3: CASSYDRGPYNEQFF. The CDR3 DNA reads as TGTGCCAGCAGTTACGACAGGGGTCCCTACAATGAGCAGTTCTTC.

The chain combines TRBV6-5 with TRBJ2-6, with no clear D. The CDR3 covers 16 residues. The germline gives CDR1 MNHEY, CDR2 SVGAGI. The V gene lost 3 bases and the J gene lost 0 bases, with 9 bases spanning the gap. Here the CDR3 reads CASSYEAASGANVLTF. The DNA of the CDR3 is TGTGCCAGCAGTTATGAGGCCGCCTCTGGGGCCAACGTCCTGACTTTC.

The V and J genes are TRBV30 and TRBJ2-7; maybe TRBD2 (5 bases). The CDR3 consists of 15 residues. V lost 1 base and J 2 bases, leaving 15 bases between the germline ends. From germline, CDR1 is GTSNPN and CDR2 SVGIG (reference sequence). The DNA of the CDR3 is TGTGCCTGGAGTGGGGGAAGGAGCGGAACCTACGAGCAGTACTTC. This translates into CAWSGGRSGTYEQYF. The full variable domain, rest sourced from reference TRBV30 and TRBJ2-7, is SQTIHQWPATLVQPVGSPLSLECTVEGTSNPNLYWYRQAAGRGLQLLFYSVGIGQISSEVPQNLSASRPQDRQFILSSKKLLLSDSGFYLCAWSGGRSGTYEQYFGPGTRLTVT.

The chain couples TRBV7-2 to TRBJ2-1, with 9 bases aligning to TRBD2. Germline CDR1 SGHTA, CDR2 FQGNSA. V was clipped by 6 bases and J by 3 bases; unmatched bases: 6. The CDR3 has 15 amino acids. The CDR3 sequence is CASSVLAGIYNEQFF. The CDR3 DNA follows: TGTGCCAGCAGTGTGCTAGCGGGGATCTACAATGAGCAGTTCTTC.

The chain recombines TRBV21-1 with TRBJ2-1; the table assigns TRBD1, which was not confirmed against the DNA. TRBV21-1 has pseudogene status. The CDR3 sequence is 18 residues long. For the CDR3, the DNA is TGTGCCAGCAGCCCTCCGGCCCCTTGGACACCCGAGATGGATGAGCAGTTCTTC. Encoded protein: CASSPPAPWTPEMDEQFF.

The chain joins TRBV5-1 to TRBJ2-3, with 10 bases aligning to TRBD2. The germline V gene encodes CDR1 SGHRS and CDR2 YFSETQ. Germline trimming cut 4 bases from V and 6 bases from J; bases unmatched to any gene: 8. The CDR3 contains 15 residues. The CDR3 protein is CASSPVAGGADTQYF. The DNA of the CDR3 is TGCGCCAGCAGCCCCGTAGCGGGGGGAGCGGATACGCAGTATTTT.

The chain combines TRBV7-8 with TRBJ1-5; tentatively, D is TRBD1 (6 bases). This CDR3 spans 15 amino acids. Germline V gene sequence: CDR1 SGHVS, CDR2 FQNEAQ. Trimming removed 5 bases at V and 3 bases at J, with 14 bases between. The CDR3 DNA follows: TGTGCCAGCAGCCCGGTGCGACAGGCCAATCAGCCCCAGCATTTT. Translation: CASSPVRQANQPQHF.